Presented here are 2 T cell receptor beta chains from one specimen sequenced in a study of blood T cell repertoires in COVID-19. Generated by immunoSEQ multiplex PCR, the TCRdb table keeps only in-frame clones and is missing some. This sample has tens of thousands of clones, with around 88% found just once. Sequencing used peripheral blood. The receptors here all came from a human donor in a cohort sampled during active COVID-19.

The rearrangement links TRBV2 to TRBJ2-5, with D possibly being TRBD2 (5 bases). Germline CDR1 is SNHLY and CDR2 is FYNNEI. The V end lost 6 bases, the J end lost 3 bases, and 5 bases lay between the germline ends. The CDR3 runs 11 residues. CDR3 loop: CASREEETQYF. The CDR3 DNA reads as TGTGCCAGCAGGGAGGAAGAGACCCAGTACTTC.

This chain connects TRBV7-3 to TRBJ2-3, with a tentative D call TRBD2 (6 bases). Looked up from germline, CDR1 is SGHTA and CDR2 is FQGTGA. V shed 5 bases and J shed 1 base, with 13 bases lying between them. The CDR3 runs 15 residues. DNA for the CDR3: TGTGCCAGCAGCCCTAAGCGGGTCCGCACAGATACGCAGTATTTT. It codes for CASSPKRVRTDTQYF.